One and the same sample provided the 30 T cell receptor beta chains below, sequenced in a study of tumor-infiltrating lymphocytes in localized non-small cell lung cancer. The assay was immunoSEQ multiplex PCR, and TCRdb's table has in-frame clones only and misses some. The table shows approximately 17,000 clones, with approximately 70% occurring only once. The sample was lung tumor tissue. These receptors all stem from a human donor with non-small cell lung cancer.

DNA of the CDR3: TGTGCCATCAGTGAGGGGGTAGGGGCTTTCTTT. It yields the protein CAISEGVGAFF. This chain connects TRBV10-3 to TRBJ1-1, with D hard to call. CDR1 and CDR2 from the germline V gene are ENHRY and SYGVKD. The CDR3 is 11 residues long. The ends were cut back, 2 bases at V and 11 bases at J, with 9 bases in the middle.

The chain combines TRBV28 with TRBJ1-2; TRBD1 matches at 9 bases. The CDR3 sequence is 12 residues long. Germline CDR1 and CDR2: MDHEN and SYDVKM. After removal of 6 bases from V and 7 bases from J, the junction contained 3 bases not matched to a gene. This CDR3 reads CASRGQGGGYTF. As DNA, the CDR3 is TGTGCCAGCAGGGGACAGGGAGGTGGCTACACCTTC.

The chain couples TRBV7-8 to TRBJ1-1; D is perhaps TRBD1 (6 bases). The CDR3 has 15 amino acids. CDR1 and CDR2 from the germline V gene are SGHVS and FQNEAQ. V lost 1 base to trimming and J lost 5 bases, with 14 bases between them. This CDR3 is CASSLGAGGGTEAFF. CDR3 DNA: TGTGCCAGCAGCTTAGGGGCGGGGGGCGGAACTGAAGCTTTCTTT.

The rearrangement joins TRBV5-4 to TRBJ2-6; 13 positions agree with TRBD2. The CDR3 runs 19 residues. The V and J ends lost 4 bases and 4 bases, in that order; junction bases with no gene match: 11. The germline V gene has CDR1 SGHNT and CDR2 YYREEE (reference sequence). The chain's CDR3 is CASSAGLAGVGSGANVLTF. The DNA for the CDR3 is TGTGCCAGCAGCGCCGGACTAGCGGGAGTAGGCTCGGGGGCCAACGTCCTGACTTTC. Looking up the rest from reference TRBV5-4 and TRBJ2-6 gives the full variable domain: ETGVTQSPTHLIKTRGQQVTLRCSSQSGHNTVSWYQQALGQGPQFIFQYYREEENGRGNFPPRFSGLQFPNYSSELNVNALELDDSALYLCASSAGLAGVGSGANVLTFGAGSRLTVL.

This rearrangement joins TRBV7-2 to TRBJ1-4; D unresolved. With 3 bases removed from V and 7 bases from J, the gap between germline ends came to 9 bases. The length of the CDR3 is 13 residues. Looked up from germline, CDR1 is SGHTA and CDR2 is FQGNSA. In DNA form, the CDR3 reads TGTGCCAGCAGCTTGGTCCCCAGTGAAAAACTGTTTTTT. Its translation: CASSLVPSEKLFF.

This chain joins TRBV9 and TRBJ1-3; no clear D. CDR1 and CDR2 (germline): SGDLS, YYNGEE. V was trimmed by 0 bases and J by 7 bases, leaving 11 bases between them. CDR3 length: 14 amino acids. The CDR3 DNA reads TGTGCCAGCAGCGTAGTTGGAAGGGATAACACCATATATTTT. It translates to CASSVVGRDNTIYF.

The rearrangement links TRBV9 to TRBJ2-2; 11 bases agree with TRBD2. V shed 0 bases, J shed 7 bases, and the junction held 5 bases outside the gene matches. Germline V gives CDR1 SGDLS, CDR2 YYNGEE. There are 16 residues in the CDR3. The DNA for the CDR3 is TGTGCCAGCAGCGTAGGACTAGCGGGGTCCAGCGGGGAGCTGTTTTTT. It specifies CASSVGLAGSSGELFF. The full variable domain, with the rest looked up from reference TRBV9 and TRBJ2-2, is DSGVTQTPKHLITATGQRVTLRCSPRSGDLSVYWYQQSLDQGLQFLIQYYNGEERAKGNILERFSAQQFPDLHSELNLSSLELGDSALYFCASSVGLAGSSGELFFGEGSRLTVL.

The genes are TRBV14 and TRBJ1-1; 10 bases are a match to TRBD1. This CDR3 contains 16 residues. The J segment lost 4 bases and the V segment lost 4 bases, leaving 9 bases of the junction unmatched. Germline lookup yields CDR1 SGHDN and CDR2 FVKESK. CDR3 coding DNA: TGTGCCAGCAGCCCTCCGGGACAGGGGTTGGGCACTGAAGCTTTCTTT. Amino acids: CASSPPGQGLGTEAFF.

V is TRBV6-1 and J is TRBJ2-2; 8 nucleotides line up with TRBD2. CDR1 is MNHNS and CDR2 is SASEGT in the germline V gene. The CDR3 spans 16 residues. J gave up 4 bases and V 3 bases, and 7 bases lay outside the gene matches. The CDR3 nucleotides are TGTGCCAGCAGTGAGGGCAGCGGGGGTTTCACCGGGGAGCTGTTTTTT. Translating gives CASSEGSGGFTGELFF.

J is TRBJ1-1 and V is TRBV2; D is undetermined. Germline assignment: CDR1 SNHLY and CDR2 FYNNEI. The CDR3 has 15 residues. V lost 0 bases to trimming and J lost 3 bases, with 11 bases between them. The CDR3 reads CASSEAVFVDTEAFF. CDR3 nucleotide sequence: TGTGCCAGCAGTGAAGCTGTGTTTGTGGACACTGAAGCTTTCTTT.

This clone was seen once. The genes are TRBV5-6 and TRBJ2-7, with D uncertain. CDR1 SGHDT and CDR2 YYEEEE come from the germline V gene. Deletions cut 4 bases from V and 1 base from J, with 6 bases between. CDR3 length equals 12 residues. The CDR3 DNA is TGTGCCAGCAGCCTCCCTTCCTACGAGCAGTACTTC. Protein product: CASSLPSYEQYF. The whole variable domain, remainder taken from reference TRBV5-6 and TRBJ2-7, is DAGVTQSPTHLIKTRGQQVTLRCSPKSGHDTVSWYQQALGQGPQFIFQYYEEEERQRGNFPDRFSGHQFPNYSSELNVNALLLGDSALYLCASSLPSYEQYFGPGTRLTVT.

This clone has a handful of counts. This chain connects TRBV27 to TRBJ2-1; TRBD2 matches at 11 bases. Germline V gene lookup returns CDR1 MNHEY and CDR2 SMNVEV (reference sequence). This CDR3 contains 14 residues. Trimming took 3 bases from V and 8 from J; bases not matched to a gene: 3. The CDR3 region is CASSFSGGAYEQFF. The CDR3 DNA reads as TGTGCCAGCAGTTTTAGCGGGGGGGCCTATGAGCAGTTCTTC.

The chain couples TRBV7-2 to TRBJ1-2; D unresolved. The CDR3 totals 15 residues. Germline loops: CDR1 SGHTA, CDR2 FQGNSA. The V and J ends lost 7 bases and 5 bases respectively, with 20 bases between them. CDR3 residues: CASTLTRATSYGYTF. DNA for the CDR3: TGTGCCAGCACCCTAACGCGGGCTACTAGTTATGGCTACACCTTC.

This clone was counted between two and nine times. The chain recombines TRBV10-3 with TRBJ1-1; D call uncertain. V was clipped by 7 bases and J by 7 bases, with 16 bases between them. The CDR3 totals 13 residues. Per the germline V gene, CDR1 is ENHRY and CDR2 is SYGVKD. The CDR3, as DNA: TGTGCCATCATGGGGTCTCATCGGATTGAAGCTTTCTTT. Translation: CAIMGSHRIEAFF.

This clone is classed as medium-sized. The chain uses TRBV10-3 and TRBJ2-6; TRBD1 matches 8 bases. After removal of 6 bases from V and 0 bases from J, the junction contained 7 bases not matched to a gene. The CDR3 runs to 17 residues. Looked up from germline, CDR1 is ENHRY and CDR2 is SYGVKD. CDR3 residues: CAISQDRENSGANVLTF. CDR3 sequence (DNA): TGTGCCATCAGCCAGGACAGGGAGAACTCTGGGGCCAACGTCCTGACTTTC.

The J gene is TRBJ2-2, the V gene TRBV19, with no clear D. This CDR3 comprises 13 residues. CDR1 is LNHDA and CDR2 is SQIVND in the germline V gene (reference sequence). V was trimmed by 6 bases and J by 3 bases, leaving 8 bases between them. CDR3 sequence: CASRREYTGELFF. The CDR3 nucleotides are TGTGCCAGTAGAAGGGAATACACCGGGGAGCTGTTTTTT.

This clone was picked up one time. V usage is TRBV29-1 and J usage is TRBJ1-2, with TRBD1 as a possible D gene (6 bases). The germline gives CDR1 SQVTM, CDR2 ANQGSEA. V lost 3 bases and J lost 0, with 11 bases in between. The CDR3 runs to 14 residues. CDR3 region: CSVDYRVANYGYTF. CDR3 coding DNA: TGCAGCGTTGACTACAGGGTAGCTAACTATGGCTACACCTTC.

The CDR3 nucleotides are TGTGCCAGCAGCCCCCGACAAATTTCGAACACTGAAGCTTTCTTT. This gives the protein CASSPRQISNTEAFF. The rearrangement uses TRBV9 and TRBJ1-1; the D is unclear. CDR1 and CDR2 (germline): SGDLS, YYNGEE. V lost 4 bases and J 1 base, leaving 14 bases between the germline ends. The CDR3 length is 15 residues.

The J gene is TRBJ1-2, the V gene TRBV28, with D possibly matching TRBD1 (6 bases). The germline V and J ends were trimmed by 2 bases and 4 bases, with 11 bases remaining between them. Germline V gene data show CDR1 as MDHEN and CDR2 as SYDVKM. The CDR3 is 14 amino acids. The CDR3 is CASSLRGNGYGYTF. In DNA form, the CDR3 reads TGTGCCAGCAGTTTAAGGGGGAACGGCTATGGCTACACCTTC.

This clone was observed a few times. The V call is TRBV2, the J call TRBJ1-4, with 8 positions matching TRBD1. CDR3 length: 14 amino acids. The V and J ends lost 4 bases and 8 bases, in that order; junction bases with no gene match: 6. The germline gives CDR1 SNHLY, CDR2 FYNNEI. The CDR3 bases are TGTGCCAGCAGTGGATCCAGGGGGCAGGAAAAACTGTTTTTT. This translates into CASSGSRGQEKLFF.

The CDR3 is CASSPLQVPYGYTF. As DNA, the CDR3 is TGTGCCAGCAGCCCTCTACAGGTTCCCTATGGCTACACCTTC. The chain has TRBV9 and TRBJ1-2; D might be TRBD1 (5 bases). V shed 4 bases and J shed 4 bases, with 14 bases lying between them. The CDR3 loop spans 14 amino acids. Per the germline V gene, CDR1 is SGDLS and CDR2 is YYNGEE.

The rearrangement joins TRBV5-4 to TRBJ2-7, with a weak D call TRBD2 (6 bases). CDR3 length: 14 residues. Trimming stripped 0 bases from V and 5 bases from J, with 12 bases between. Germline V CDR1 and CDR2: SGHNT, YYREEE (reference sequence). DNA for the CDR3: TGTGCCAGCAGCTTGGGATCTTGGGGGGACGAGCAGTACTTC. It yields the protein CASSLGSWGDEQYF.

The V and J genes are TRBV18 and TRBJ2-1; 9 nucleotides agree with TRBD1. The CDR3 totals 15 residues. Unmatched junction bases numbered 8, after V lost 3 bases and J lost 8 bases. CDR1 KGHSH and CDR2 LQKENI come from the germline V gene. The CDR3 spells CASSPPGQGKDEQFF. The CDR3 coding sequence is TGTGCCAGCTCACCTCCGGGACAGGGTAAAGATGAGCAGTTCTTC.

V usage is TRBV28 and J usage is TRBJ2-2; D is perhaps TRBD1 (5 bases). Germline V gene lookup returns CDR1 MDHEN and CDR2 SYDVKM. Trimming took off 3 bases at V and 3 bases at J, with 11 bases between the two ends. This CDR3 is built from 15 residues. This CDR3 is CASSFSGSDTGELFF. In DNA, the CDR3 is TGTGCCAGCAGTTTTTCAGGGTCGGACACCGGGGAGCTGTTTTTT.

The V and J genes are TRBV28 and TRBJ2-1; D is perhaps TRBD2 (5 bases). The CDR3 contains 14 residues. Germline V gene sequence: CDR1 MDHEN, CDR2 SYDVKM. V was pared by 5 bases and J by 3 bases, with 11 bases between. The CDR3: CASSETTSYNEQFF. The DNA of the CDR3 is TGTGCCAGCAGTGAAACCACTAGCTACAATGAGCAGTTCTTC.

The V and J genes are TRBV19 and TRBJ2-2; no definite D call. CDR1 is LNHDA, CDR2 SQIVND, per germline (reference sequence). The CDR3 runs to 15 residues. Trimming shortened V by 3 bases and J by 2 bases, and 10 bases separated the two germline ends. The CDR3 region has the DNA TGTGCCAGTAGTATGGAACCCAGAAACACCGGGGAGCTGTTTTTT. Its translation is CASSMEPRNTGELFF. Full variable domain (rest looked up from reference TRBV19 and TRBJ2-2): DGGITQSPKYLFRKEGQNVTLSCEQNLNHDAMYWYRQDPGQGLRLIYYSQIVNDFQKGDIAEGYSVSREKKESFPLTVTSAQKNPTAFYLCASSMEPRNTGELFFGEGSRLTVL.

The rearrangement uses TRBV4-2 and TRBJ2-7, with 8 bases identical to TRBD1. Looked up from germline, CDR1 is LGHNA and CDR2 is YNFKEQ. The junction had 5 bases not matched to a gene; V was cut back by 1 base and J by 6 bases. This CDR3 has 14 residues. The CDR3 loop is CASSQGGGQGEQYF. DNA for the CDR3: TGTGCCAGCAGCCAAGGGGGAGGACAGGGCGAGCAGTACTTC.

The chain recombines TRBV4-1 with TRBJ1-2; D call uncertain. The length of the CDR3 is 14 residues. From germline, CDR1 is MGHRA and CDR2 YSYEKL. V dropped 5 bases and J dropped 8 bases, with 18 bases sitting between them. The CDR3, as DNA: TGCGCCAGCAGCTATCTCGGTGCGGGGAAAGGCTACACCTTC. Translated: CASSYLGAGKGYTF.

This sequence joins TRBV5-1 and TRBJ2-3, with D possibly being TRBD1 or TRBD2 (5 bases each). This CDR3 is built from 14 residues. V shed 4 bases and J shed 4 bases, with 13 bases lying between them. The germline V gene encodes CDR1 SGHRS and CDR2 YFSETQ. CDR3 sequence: CASSRGEGADTQYF. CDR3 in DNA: TGCGCCAGCAGCAGGGGAGAGGGCGCAGATACGCAGTATTTT.

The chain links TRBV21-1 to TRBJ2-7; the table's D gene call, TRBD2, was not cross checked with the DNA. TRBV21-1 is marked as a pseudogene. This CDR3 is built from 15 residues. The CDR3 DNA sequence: TGTGCCAGCAGCTTTTCAGCGGGGGGGCTCTACGAGCAGTACTTC. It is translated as CASSFSAGGLYEQYF.